A selection of T cell receptor beta chains follows, all from one sample in a study of cytomegalovirus exposure and HLA in healthy donors. TCRdb's table, derived via immunoSEQ multiplex PCR, lists solely in-frame clones and lacks some. The sample carries about 200,000 clones, roughly 90% recorded once. Sequenced sample: PBMCs. These receptors were taken from a boy between 2 and 10 years old in good health and CMV-seronegative. The conserved cysteine and the conserved F or W are not part of the CDR3 here.

V gene	J gene	CDR3 protein
TRBV7-9	TRBJ2-1	ASRAPPPNNEQF
TRBV29-1	TRBJ1-1	SVRVQSGDGAF
TRBV5-4	TRBJ2-5	ASSLTRQETQY
TRBV19	TRBJ1-5	ASSSTSGQPQH
TRBV7-6	TRBJ1-2	ASSLYGGDGYT
TRBV29-1	TRBJ1-2	SVEDGESYGYT
TRBV29-1	TRBJ2-1	SAAPGLAGYNEQF
TRBV9	TRBJ2-7	ASSAGLAGVGEQY
TRBV4-1	TRBJ2-1	ASSPGLALYNEQF
TRBV9	TRBJ2-7	ASSGRDPGGQY
TRBV7-2	TRBJ1-5	ASSFEGQPQH
TRBV7-2	TRBJ2-7	ASTRQGAYEQY
TRBV6-5	TRBJ2-5	ASSGPDSSY
TRBV5-1	TRBJ2-1	ASSLAGTGEF